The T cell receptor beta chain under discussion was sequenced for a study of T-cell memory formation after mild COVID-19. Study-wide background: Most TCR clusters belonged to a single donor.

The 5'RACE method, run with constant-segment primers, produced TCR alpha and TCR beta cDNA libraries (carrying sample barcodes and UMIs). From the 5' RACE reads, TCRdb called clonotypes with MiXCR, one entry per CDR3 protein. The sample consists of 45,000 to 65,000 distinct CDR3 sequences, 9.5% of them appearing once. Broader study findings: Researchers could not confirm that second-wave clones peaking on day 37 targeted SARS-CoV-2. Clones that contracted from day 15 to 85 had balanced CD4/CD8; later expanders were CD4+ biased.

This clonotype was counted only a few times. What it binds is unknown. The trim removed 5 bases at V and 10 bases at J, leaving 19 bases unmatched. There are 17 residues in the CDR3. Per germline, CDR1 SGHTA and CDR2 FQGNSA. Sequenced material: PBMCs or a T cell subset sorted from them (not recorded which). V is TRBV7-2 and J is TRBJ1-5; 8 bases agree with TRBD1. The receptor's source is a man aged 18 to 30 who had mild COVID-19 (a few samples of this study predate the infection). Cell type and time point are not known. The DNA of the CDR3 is TGTGCCAGCAGCACCCGGCCAGGGGGCCAAATAGTGGGACCCCAGCATTTT. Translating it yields CASSTRPGGQIVGPQHF.